A single sample is the source of the 21 T cell receptor beta chains below, sequenced in a study of CD8 T cells in Susac syndrome. RNA in amounts of roughly 0.5 to 1 ug was reverse transcribed with random hexamers. TCRdb independently ran MiXCR on the immunoSEQ multiplex PCR reads; one entry per CDR3 protein. The sample yields some 130,000 distinct CDR3 sequences, 91% seen once. Sequenced: CD8+ T cells from PBMCs. Receptor source: a human donor with multiple sclerosis.

This sequence joins TRBV5-4 and TRBJ1-2; possibly TRBD1 for D (5 bases). Per the germline V gene, CDR1 is SGHNT and CDR2 is YYREEE (reference sequence). The CDR3 contains 14 residues. The V and J ends lost 5 bases and 4 bases respectively, with 15 bases between them. Here the CDR3 DNA reads TGTGCCAGCAGGGAAGACAGTACCATCTATGGCTACACCTTC. It codes for CASREDSTIYGYTF. Drawing the rest from reference TRBV5-4 and TRBJ1-2, the complete variable domain is ETGVTQSPTHLIKTRGQQVTLRCSSQSGHNTVSWYQQALGQGPQFIFQYYREEENGRGNFPPRFSGLQFPNYSSELNVNALELDDSALYLCASREDSTIYGYTFGSGTRLTVV.

This clonotype was picked up one time. The chain uses TRBV12-3 or TRBV12-4 and TRBJ2-2; perhaps TRBD1 as D (6 bases). CDR3 size: 14 residues. With 10 bases removed from V and 1 base from J, the gap between germline ends came to 13 bases. For the CDR3, the DNA is TGTGCCACCGAGATGGACAGGAACACCGGGGAGCTGTTTTTT. Residues: CATEMDRNTGELFF.

The chain couples TRBV30 to TRBJ1-1; D uncertain. Per the germline V gene, CDR1 is GTSNPN and CDR2 is SVGIG (reference sequence). This CDR3 is built from 16 residues. V was pared by 2 bases and J by 0 bases, with 16 bases between. The CDR3 sequence is CAWSHPGLILNTEAFF. The CDR3 coding sequence is TGTGCCTGGAGTCACCCCGGACTGATTTTGAACACTGAAGCTTTCTTT.

The J gene is TRBJ2-7, the V gene TRBV27, with TRBD2 matching 9 bases. The V gene's germline CDR1 is MNHEY and CDR2 SMNVEV (reference sequence). V was clipped by 4 bases and J by 3 bases; unmatched bases: 7. CDR3 length equals 15 residues. The CDR3 DNA reads TGTGCCAGCAGTTACAGCGGGAGGCTTATCTACGAGCAGTACTTC. As protein: CASSYSGRLIYEQYF.

The chain carries TRBV6-5 and TRBJ2-5; D remains unclear. The V end lost 6 bases, the J end lost 5 bases, and 19 bases lay between the germline ends. Per germline, CDR1 MNHEY and CDR2 SVGAGI. This CDR3 comprises 15 residues. CDR3 in DNA: TGTGCCAGCAGCAAGGACGGGTTAACCGGGGAGACCCAGTACTTC. Its protein product is CASSKDGLTGETQYF.

As concerns this clonotype: The junction shows a germline mismatch at one end, possibly a read error. The CDR3 region has the DNA TGTGCCACCAGCGTTCCTCGTAGCGGGAGTAGCGGGGAGCTTTTTTTT. Protein product: CATSVPRSGSSGELFF. J is TRBJ2-2 and V is TRBV15; 9 bases fit TRBD2. Per the germline V gene, CDR1 is LNHNV and CDR2 is YYDKDF (reference sequence). This CDR3 region has 16 residues. Full variable domain (rest looked up from reference TRBV15 and TRBJ2-2): DAMVIQNPRYQVTQFGKPVTLSCSQTLNHNVMYWYQQKSSQAPKLLFHYYDKDFNNEADTPDNFQSRRPNTSFCFLDIRSPGLGDTAMYLCATSVPRSGSSGELFFGEGSRLTVL.

This clonotype was seen a single time. The V and J genes are TRBV12-3 or TRBV12-4 and TRBJ2-1; D not resolved. Trimming removed 7 bases at V and 4 bases at J, with 17 bases between. The CDR3 runs to 15 residues. CDR3 region: CASIPGPGEYNEQFF. Here the CDR3 DNA reads TGTGCCAGCATACCGGGTCCCGGCGAATACAATGAGCAGTTCTTC.

The chain couples TRBV10-3 to TRBJ1-1, with D unresolved. Germline CDR1 and CDR2: ENHRY and SYGVKD. CDR3 length: 11 residues. The ends were cut back, 4 bases at V and 4 bases at J, with 4 bases in the middle. CDR3 residues: CAISVGTEAFF. As DNA, the CDR3 is TGTGCCATCAGTGTTGGCACTGAAGCTTTCTTT.

The rearrangement links TRBV7-9 to TRBJ2-3, with 10 positions matching TRBD1. Trimming at V came to 5 bases and at J to 2 bases, leaving 7 bases not matched to a gene. CDR1 is SEHNR, CDR2 FQNEAQ, per germline (reference sequence). The CDR3 contains 16 residues. CDR3 bases: TGTGCCAGCAGCCTTGGGACAGGGGAGGTCACAGATACGCAGTATTTT. Its protein is CASSLGTGEVTDTQYF.

V gene TRBV3-1 combines with J gene TRBJ1-2, with 10 positions matching TRBD1. The V gene's germline CDR1 is LGHDT and CDR2 YNNKEL (reference sequence). V lost 11 bases, J lost 6 bases, and 9 bases stayed unmatched. The CDR3 extends over 13 amino acids. CDR3 protein: CASRVGTGDGYTF. CDR3 bases: TGTGCCTCCCGGGTAGGGACAGGGGATGGCTACACCTTC.

The chain couples TRBV7-9 to TRBJ2-5; D unclear. The CDR3 runs 14 residues. The V and J ends lost 5 bases and 5 bases respectively, with 15 bases between them. Germline CDR1 reads SEHNR; CDR2 reads FQNEAQ (reference sequence). The DNA of the CDR3 is TGTGCCAGCAGCCCGAGACTGGGCACGGAGACCCAGTACTTC. As protein: CASSPRLGTETQYF.

The chain uses TRBV20-1 and TRBJ2-7; no reliable D call. The CDR3 is 11 amino acids. CDR1 is DFQATT and CDR2 is SNEGSKA in the germline V gene (reference sequence). The V end was cut by 3 bases, the J end by 4 bases, with 7 bases between. CDR3 amino acids: CSASGGYEQYF. In DNA, the CDR3 is TGCAGTGCTAGCGGCGGATACGAGCAGTACTTC.

This clonotype was counted a few times. This chain joins TRBV4-1 and TRBJ2-7; no reliable D call. Looked up from germline, CDR1 is MGHRA and CDR2 is YSYEKL. This CDR3 region has 11 residues. Trimming stripped 1 base from V and 6 bases from J, with 4 bases between. CDR3 DNA: TGCGCCAGCAGCCAAGGCCCCGAGCAGTACTTC. It specifies CASSQGPEQYF.

The rearrangement uses TRBV3-1 and TRBJ2-2; D is perhaps TRBD2 (6 bases). Germline assignment: CDR1 LGHDT and CDR2 YNNKEL (reference sequence). V was cut by 0 bases and J by 7 bases, with 15 bases left in between. The CDR3 is made up of 16 amino acids. CDR3 nucleotides: TGTGCCAGCAGCCAAGATAGCGGAGAACCAAACGGGGAGCTGTTTTTT. It codes for CASSQDSGEPNGELFF.

This clonotype has more than one count but fewer than ten. V and J are TRBV27 and TRBJ2-7; 11 bases match TRBD2. There are 15 residues in the CDR3. CDR1 is MNHEY and CDR2 is SMNVEV in the germline V gene (reference sequence). V trimming: 2 bases; J trimming: 2 bases; junction bases outside the gene matches: 2. The CDR3 nucleotides read TGTGCCAGCAGTTTAATAGCGGGAGGGGCCTACGAGCAGTACTTC. Encoded protein: CASSLIAGGAYEQYF.

The chain joins TRBV15 to TRBJ2-6; the D gene is possibly TRBD2 (6 bases). V was cut by 3 bases and J by 2 bases, with 20 bases left in between. Germline V lookup: CDR1 LNHNV, CDR2 YYDKDF (reference sequence). The CDR3 contains 19 residues. This CDR3 reads CATSSTFTIRRAGANVLTF. The CDR3 DNA follows: TGTGCCACCAGCAGCACTTTTACAATTAGGAGGGCTGGGGCCAACGTCCTGACTTTC.

This chain joins TRBV5-4 and TRBJ2-7, with D uncertain. This CDR3 region has 13 residues. Germline CDR1 and CDR2: SGHNT and YYREEE (reference sequence). V was cut by 3 bases and J by 3 bases, with 10 bases left in between. The CDR3 is CASSWADSYEQYF. The CDR3 DNA reads as TGTGCCAGCAGCTGGGCGGATAGCTACGAGCAGTACTTC.

The chain couples TRBV4-2 to TRBJ1-5; D gene uncertain. The ends were cut back, 1 base at V and 0 bases at J, with 10 bases in the middle. CDR1 LGHNA and CDR2 YNFKEQ come from the germline V gene. The CDR3 has 16 residues. This chain's CDR3 is CASSQAGAYSNQPQHF. DNA of the CDR3: TGTGCCAGCAGCCAAGCGGGCGCTTATAGCAATCAGCCCCAGCATTTT.

The chain combines TRBV9 with TRBJ2-3; 9 nucleotides match TRBD2. CDR3 length: 15 amino acids. The V gene's germline CDR1 is SGDLS and CDR2 YYNGEE. Germline trimming cut 0 bases from V and 2 bases from J; bases unmatched to any gene: 1. CDR3 in amino acids: CASSVVAGATDTQYF. Here the CDR3 DNA reads TGTGCCAGCAGCGTAGTAGCGGGAGCCACAGATACGCAGTATTTT.

The gene calls are TRBV5-4 and TRBJ2-7, with 7 nucleotides matching TRBD1. Unmatched junction bases numbered 3, after V lost 0 bases and J lost 3 bases. Germline V lookup: CDR1 SGHNT, CDR2 YYREEE (reference sequence). The CDR3 totals 14 residues. The CDR3 is CASSLGDSIYEQYF. The CDR3 nucleotides read TGTGCCAGCAGCTTGGGGGACAGTATCTACGAGCAGTACTTC.

V gene TRBV20-1 combines with J gene TRBJ2-7, with 7 bases lining up with TRBD2. The V gene's germline CDR1 is DFQATT and CDR2 SNEGSKA (reference sequence). V trimming: 6 bases; J trimming: 2 bases; junction bases outside the gene matches: 13. The CDR3 runs 15 residues. The CDR3 nucleotides read TGCAGTGCGGAAGAGGTGACGGGAGGCACCTACGAGCAGTACTTC. Translating it yields CSAEEVTGGTYEQYF.